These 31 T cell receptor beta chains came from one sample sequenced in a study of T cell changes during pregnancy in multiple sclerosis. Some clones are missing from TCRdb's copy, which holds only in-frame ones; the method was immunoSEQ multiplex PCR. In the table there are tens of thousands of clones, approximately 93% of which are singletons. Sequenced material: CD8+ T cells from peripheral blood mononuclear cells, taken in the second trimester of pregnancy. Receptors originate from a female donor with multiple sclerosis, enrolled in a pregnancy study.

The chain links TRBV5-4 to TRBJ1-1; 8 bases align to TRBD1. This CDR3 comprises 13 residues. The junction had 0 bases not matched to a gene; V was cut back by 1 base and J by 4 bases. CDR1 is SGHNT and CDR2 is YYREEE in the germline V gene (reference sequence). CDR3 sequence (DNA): TGTGCCAGCAGCTTGACAGGGGGCACTGAAGCTTTCTTT. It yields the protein CASSLTGGTEAFF.

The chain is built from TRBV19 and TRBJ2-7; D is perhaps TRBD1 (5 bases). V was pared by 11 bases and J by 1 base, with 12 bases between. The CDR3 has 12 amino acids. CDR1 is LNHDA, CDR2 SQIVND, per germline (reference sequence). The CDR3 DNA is TGTGCCCGGCTGGGGCTTTCCTACGAGCAGTACTTC. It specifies CARLGLSYEQYF. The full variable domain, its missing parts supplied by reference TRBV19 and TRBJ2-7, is DGGITQSPKYLFRKEGQNVTLSCEQNLNHDAMYWYRQDPGQGLRLIYYSQIVNDFQKGDIAEGYSVSREKKESFPLTVTSAQKNPTAFYLCARLGLSYEQYFGPGTRLTVT.

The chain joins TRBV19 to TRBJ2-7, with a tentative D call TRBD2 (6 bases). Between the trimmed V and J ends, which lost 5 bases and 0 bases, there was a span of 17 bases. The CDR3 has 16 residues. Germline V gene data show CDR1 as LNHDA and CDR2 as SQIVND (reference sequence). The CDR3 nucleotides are TGTGCCAGTAGTGTTGGTAGCGGCTTAAGCTCCTACGAGCAGTACTTC. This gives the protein CASSVGSGLSSYEQYF. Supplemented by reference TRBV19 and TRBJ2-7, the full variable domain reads DGGITQSPKYLFRKEGQNVTLSCEQNLNHDAMYWYRQDPGQGLRLIYYSQIVNDFQKGDIAEGYSVSREKKESFPLTVTSAQKNPTAFYLCASSVGSGLSSYEQYFGPGTRLTVT.

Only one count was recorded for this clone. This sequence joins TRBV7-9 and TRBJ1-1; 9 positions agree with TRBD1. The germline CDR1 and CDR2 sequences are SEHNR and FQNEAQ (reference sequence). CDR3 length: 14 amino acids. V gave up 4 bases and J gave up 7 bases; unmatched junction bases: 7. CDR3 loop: CASSSGTGPYEAFF. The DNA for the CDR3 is TGTGCCAGCAGCTCTGGGACAGGGCCCTATGAAGCTTTCTTT. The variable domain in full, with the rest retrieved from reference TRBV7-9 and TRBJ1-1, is DTGVSQNPRHKITKRGQNVTFRCDPISEHNRLYWYRQTLGQGPEFLTYFQNEAQLEKSRLLSDRFSAERPKGSFSTLEIQRTEQGDSAMYLCASSSGTGPYEAFFGQGTRLTVV.

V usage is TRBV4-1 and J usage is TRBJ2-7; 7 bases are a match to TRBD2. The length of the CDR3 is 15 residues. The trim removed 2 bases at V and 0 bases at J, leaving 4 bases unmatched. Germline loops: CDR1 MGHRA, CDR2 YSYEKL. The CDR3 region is CASSQPGLSSYEQYF. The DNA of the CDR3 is TGCGCCAGCAGCCAACCGGGACTAAGCTCCTACGAGCAGTACTTC.

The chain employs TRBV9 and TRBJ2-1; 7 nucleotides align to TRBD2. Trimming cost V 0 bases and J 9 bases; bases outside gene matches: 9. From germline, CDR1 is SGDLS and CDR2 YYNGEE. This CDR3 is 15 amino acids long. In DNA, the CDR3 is TGTGCCAGCAGCGTAGATCGGGGGAGGGCCAGTGAGCAGTTCTTC. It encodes CASSVDRGRASEQFF.

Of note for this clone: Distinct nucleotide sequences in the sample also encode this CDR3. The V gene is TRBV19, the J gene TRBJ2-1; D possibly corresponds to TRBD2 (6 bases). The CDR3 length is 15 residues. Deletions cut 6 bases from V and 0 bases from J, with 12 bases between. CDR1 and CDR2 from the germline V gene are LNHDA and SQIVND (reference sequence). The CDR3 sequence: CASSPAGSSYNEQFF. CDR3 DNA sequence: TGTGCCAGTAGCCCCGCGGGAAGCTCCTACAATGAGCAGTTCTTC.

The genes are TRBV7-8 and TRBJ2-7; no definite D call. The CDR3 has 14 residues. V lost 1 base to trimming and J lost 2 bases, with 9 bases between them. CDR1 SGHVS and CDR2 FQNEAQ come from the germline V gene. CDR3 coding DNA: TGTGCCAGCAGCTTAGAACAGCAAACCTACGAGCAGTACTTC. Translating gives CASSLEQQTYEQYF.

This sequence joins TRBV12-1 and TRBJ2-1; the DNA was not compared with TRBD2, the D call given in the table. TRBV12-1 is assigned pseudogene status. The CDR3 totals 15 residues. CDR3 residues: CASSTGLAGVGGAFF. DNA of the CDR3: TGTGCCAGCAGCACCGGACTAGCGGGAGTGGGGGGCGCGTTCTTC.

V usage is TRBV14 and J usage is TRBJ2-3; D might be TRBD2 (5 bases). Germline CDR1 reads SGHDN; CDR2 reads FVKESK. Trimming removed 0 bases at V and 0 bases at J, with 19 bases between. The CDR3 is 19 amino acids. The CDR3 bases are TGTGCCAGCAGCCAAGAAGGGTATCGGGGATTCTCTAGCACAGATACGCAGTATTTT. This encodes CASSQEGYRGFSSTDTQYF. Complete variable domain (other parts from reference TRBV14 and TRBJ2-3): EAGVTQFPSHSVIEKGQTVTLRCDPISGHDNLYWYRRVMGKEIKFLLHFVKESKQDESGMPNNRFLAERTGGTYSTLKVQPAELEDSGVYFCASSQEGYRGFSSTDTQYFGPGTRLTVL.

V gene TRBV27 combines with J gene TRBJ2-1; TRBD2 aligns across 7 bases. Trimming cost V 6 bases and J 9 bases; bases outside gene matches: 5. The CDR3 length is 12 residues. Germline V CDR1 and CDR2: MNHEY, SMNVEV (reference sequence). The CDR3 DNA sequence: TGTGCCAGCAGCGCTAGCGGAACTGAGCAGTTCTTC. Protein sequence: CASSASGTEQFF.

The CDR3 is CASSQLIERDRDFWSCTEAFF. For the CDR3, the DNA is TGCGCCAGCAGTCAATTAATCGAAAGGGACAGGGATTTTTGGTCGTGCACTGAAGCTTTCTTT. V usage is TRBV23-1 and J usage is TRBJ1-1, with 9 nucleotides matching TRBD1. TRBV23-1 is an ORF; its function is uncertain. The CDR3 runs 21 residues. V lost 1 base to trimming and J lost 4 bases; unmatched junction nucleotides: 22.

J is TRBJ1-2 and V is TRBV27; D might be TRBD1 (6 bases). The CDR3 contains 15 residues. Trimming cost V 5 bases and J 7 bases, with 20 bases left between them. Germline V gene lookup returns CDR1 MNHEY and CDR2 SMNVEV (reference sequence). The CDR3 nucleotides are TGTGCCAGCAGTCCAGAAGTCGGGGGGCTTGGTGGCTACACCTTC. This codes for CASSPEVGGLGGYTF.

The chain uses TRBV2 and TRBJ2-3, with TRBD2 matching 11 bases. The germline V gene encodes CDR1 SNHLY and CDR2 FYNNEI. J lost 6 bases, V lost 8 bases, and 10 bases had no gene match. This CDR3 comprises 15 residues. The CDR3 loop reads CASVLLAGEGDTQYF. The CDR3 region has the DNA TGTGCCAGCGTTTTACTAGCGGGAGAGGGTGATACGCAGTATTTT.

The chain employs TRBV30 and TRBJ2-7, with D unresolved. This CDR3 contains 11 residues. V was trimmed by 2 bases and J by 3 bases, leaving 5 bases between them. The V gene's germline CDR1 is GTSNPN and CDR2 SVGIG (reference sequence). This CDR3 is CAWSNNYEQYF. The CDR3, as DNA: TGTGCCTGGAGTAACAACTACGAGCAGTACTTC.

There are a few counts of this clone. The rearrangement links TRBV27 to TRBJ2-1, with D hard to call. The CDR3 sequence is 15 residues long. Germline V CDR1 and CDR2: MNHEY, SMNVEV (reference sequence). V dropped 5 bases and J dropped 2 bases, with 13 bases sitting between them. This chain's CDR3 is CASSLEITTYNEQFF. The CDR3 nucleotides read TGTGCCAGCAGTCTAGAGATTACCACCTACAATGAGCAGTTCTTC.

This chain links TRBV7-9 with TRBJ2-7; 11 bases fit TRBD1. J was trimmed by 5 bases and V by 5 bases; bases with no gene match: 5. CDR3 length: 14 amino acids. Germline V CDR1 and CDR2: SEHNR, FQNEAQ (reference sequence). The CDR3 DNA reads TGTGCCAGCAGCCAGGGACAGGGGGTTAACGAGCAGTACTTC. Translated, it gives CASSQGQGVNEQYF.

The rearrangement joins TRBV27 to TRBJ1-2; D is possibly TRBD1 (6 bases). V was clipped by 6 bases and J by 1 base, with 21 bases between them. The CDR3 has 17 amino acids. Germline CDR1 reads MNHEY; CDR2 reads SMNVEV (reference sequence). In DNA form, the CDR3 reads TGTGCCAGCAGCCTTAGCTGGTCGGGACACCGTAACTATGGCTACACCTTC. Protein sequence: CASSLSWSGHRNYGYTF.

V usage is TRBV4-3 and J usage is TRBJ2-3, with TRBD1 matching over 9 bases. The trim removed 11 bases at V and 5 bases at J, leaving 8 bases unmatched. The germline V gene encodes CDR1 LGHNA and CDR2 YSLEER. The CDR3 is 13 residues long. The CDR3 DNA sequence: TGCGCCGCTTCGGGACAGGGAGGAGATACGCAGTATTTT. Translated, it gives CAASGQGGDTQYF.

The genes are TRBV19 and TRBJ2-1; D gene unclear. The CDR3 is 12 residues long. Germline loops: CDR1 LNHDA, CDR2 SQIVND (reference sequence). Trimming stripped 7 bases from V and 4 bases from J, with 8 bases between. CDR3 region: CASNDLYNEQFF. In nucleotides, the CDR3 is TGTGCCAGTAATGACTTGTACAATGAGCAGTTCTTC. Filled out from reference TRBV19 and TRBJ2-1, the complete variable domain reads DGGITQSPKYLFRKEGQNVTLSCEQNLNHDAMYWYRQDPGQGLRLIYYSQIVNDFQKGDIAEGYSVSREKKESFPLTVTSAQKNPTAFYLCASNDLYNEQFFGPGTRLTVL.

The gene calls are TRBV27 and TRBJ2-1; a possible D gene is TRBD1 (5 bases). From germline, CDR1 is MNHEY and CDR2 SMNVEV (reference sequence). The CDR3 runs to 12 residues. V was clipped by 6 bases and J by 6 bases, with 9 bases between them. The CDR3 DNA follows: TGTGCCAGCAGCGACCAGGGCAATGAGCAGTTCTTC. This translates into CASSDQGNEQFF.

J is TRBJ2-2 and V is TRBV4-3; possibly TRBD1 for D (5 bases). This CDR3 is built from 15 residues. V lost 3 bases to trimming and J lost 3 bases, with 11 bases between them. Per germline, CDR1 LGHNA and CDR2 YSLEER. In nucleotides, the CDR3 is TGCGCCAGCAGCCAGTTCGAAGGGGACACCGGGGAGCTGTTTTTT. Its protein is CASSQFEGDTGELFF.

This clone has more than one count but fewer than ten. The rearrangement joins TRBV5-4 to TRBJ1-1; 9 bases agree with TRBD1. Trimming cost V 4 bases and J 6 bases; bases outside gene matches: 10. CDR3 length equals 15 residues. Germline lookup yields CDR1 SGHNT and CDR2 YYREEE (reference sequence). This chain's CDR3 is CASSITGTGRAEAFF. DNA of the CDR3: TGTGCCAGCAGCATAACCGGGACAGGGCGAGCTGAAGCTTTCTTT.

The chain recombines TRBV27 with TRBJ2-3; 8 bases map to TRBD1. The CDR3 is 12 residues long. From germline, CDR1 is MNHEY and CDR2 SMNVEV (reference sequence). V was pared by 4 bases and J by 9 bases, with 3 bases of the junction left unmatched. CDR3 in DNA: TGTGCCAGCAGTTGGACAGGGCAGACGCAGTATTTT. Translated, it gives CASSWTGQTQYF.

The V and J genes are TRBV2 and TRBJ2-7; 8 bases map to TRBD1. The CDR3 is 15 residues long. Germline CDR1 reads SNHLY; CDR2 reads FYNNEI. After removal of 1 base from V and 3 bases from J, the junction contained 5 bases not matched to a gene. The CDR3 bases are TGTGCCAGCAGTGAAGGGTGGGGACAGGTCTACGAGCAGTACTTC. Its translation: CASSEGWGQVYEQYF.

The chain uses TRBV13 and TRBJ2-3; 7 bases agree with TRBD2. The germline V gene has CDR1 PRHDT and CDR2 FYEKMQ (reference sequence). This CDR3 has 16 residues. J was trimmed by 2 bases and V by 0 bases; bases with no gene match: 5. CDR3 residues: CASSLGTGGFTDTQYF. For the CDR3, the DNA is TGTGCCAGCAGCTTAGGGACCGGGGGGTTCACAGATACGCAGTATTTT.

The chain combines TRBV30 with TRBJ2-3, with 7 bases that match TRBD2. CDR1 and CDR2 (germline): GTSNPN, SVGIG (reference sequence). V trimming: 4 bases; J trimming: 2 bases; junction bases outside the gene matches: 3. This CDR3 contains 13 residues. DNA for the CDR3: TGTGCCTGGACTAGCGGATACACAGATACGCAGTATTTT. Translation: CAWTSGYTDTQYF.

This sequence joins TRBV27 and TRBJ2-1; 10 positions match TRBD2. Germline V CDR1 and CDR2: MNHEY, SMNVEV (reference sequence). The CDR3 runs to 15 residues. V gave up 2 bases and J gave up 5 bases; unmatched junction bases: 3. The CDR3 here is CASSLTSGVHNEQFF. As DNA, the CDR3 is TGTGCCAGCAGTTTAACTAGCGGGGTACACAATGAGCAGTTCTTC.

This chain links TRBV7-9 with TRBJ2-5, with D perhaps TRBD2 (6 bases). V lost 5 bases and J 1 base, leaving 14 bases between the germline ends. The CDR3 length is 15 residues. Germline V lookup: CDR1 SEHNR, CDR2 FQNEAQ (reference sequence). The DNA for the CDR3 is TGTGCCAGCAGCCCAGGGACTGCCTCCCAAGAGACCCAGTACTTC. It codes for CASSPGTASQETQYF.

This chain's CDR3 is CASSLGGVGTEAFF. The CDR3 coding sequence is TGTGCCAGCAGCTTAGGGGGCGTCGGGACTGAAGCTTTCTTT. The chain is built from TRBV7-6 and TRBJ1-1; a possible D gene is TRBD1 (5 bases). CDR1 and CDR2 (germline): SGHVS, FNYEAQ. Trimming took 1 base from V and 5 from J, leaving 11 bases between them. The CDR3 extends over 14 amino acids.

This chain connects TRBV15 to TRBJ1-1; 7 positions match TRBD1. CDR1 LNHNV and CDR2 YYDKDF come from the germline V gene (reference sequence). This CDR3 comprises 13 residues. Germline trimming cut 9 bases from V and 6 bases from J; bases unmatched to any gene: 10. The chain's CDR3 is CATKGTAGPEAFF. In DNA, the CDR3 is TGTGCCACGAAGGGGACAGCGGGTCCTGAAGCTTTCTTT. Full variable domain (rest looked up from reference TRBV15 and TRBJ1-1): DAMVIQNPRYQVTQFGKPVTLSCSQTLNHNVMYWYQQKSSQAPKLLFHYYDKDFNNEADTPDNFQSRRPNTSFCFLDIRSPGLGDTAMYLCATKGTAGPEAFFGQGTRLTVV.